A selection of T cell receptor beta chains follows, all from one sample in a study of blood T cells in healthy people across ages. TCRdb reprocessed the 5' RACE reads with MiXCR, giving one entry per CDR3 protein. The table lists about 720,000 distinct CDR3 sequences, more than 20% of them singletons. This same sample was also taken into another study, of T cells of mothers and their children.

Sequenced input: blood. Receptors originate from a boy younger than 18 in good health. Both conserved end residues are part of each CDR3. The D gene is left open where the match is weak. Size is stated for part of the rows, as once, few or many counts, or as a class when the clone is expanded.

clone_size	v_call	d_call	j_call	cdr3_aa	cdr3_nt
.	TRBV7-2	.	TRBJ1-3	CASSLEAGPSGNTIYF	TGTGCCAGCAGCTTAGAGGCGGGCCCCTCTGGAAACACCATATATTTT
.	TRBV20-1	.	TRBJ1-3	CSARRTDHGNTIYF	TGCAGTGCTAGGCGGACAGACCATGGAAACACCATATATTTT
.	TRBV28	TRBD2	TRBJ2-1	CASSSSPTSGGHNEQFF	TGTGCCAGCAGTTCCTCGCCTACTAGCGGGGGGCACAATGAGCAGTTCTTC
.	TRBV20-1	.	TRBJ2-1	CSAELGDEQFF	TGCAGTGCTGAACTGGGGGATGAGCAGTTCTTC
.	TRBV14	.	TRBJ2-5	CASSPFGGLYQETQYF	TGTGCCAGCAGCCCCTTTGGGGGTCTGTACCAAGAGACCCAGTACTTC
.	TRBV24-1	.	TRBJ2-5	CATSDRLSPGQETQYF	TGTGCCACCAGTGATCGCCTGTCTCCGGGCCAAGAGACCCAGTACTTC
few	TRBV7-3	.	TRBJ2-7	CASSLMEGLEQYF	TGTGCCAGCAGCTTAATGGAGGGTCTCGAGCAGTACTTC
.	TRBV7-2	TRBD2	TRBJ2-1	CASSPRPGRSYNEQFF	TGTGCCAGCAGCCCGAGGCCCGGGAGGTCCTACAATGAGCAGTTCTTC
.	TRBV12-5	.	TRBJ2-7	CASAPEASYEQYF	TGTGCTAGTGCCCCGGAGGCCTCCTACGAGCAGTACTTC
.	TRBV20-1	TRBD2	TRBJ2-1	CSAPSTRTSGNNERFF	TGCAGTGCACCTTCAACCCGGACTAGCGGGAATAATGAGCGGTTCTTC
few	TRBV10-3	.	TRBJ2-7	CAISLDRRRVNEQYF	TGTGCCATCAGTCTAGACAGGAGGCGAGTGAACGAGCAGTACTTC
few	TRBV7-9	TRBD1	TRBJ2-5	CASSLAYRGEETQYF	TGTGCCAGCAGCTTAGCCTACAGGGGGGAAGAGACCCAATACTTC
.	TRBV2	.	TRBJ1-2	CASSGAGDNYGYTF	TGTGCCAGCAGTGGGGCAGGGGATAACTATGGCTACACCTTC
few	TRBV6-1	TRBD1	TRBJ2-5	CASSQYRGQETQYF	TGTGCCAGCAGTCAATACAGGGGGCAAGAGACCCAGTACTTC
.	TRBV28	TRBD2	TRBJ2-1	CASSLPLAEYNEQFF	TGTGCCAGCAGTTTACCCCTAGCGGAGTACAATGAGCAGTTCTTC
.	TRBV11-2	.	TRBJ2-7	CASSLDGQAIYEQYF	TGTGCCAGCAGCTTAGATGGACAAGCGATATACGAGCAGTACTTC
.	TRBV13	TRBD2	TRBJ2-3	CASSLAGETTDTQYF	TGTGCCAGCAGCTTGGCGGGAGAGACCACAGATACGCAGTATTTT
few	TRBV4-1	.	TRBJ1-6	CASSQVWPQGHDSPLHF	TGCGCCAGCAGCCAAGTTTGGCCGCAGGGGCACGATTCACCCCTCCACTTT
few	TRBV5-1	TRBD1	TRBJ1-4	CASSATGFSTNEKLFF	TGCGCCAGCAGCGCGACAGGGTTTTCGACTAATGAAAAACTGTTTTTT
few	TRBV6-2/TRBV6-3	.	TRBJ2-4	CASSSPGQDIQYF	TGTGCCAGCAGTTCCCCGGGACAAGACATTCAGTACTTC
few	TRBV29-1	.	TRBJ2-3	CSVVFDRRTDTRYF	TGCAGCGTTGTTTTTGACAGACGCACAGATACGCGGTATTTT
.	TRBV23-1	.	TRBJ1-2	CASKHRRGRTGGYTF	TGCGCCAGCAAACATCGCCGGGGCAGAACGGGCGGCTACACCTTC
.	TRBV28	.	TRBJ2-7	CASSFSRGNHEQYF	TGTGCCAGCAGTTTCTCCAGGGGAAACCACGAGCAGTACTTC
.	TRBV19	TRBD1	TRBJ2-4	CASRPNPGTGSIQYF	TGTGCCAGTAGACCAAACCCGGGGACAGGGAGCATTCAGTACTTC
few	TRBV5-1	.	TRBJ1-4	CASSLQPTNEKLFF	TGCGCCAGCAGCTTGCAGCCAACTAATGAAAAACTGTTTTTT
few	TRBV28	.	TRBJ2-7	CASSPLSGREQYF	TGTGCCAGCAGTCCCCTTAGTGGGAGGGAGCAGTACTTC
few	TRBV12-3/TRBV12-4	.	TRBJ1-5	CASSVQLDQPQHF	TGCGCCAGCAGTGTACAATTGGATCAGCCCCAGCATTTT
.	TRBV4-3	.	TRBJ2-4	CASSSPRGVGKNIQYF	TGCGCCAGCAGTTCGCCGAGGGGCGTGGGCAAAAACATTCAGTACTTC
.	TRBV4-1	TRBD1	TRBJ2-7	CASSQGRQGRTYEQYF	TGCGCCAGCAGCCAAGGGCGACAGGGCCGCACCTACGAGCAGTACTTC
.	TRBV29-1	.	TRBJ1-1	CSVHAGFMNTEAFF	TGCAGCGTCCACGCAGGGTTCATGAACACTGAAGCTTTCTTT
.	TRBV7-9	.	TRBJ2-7	CATQGGAPEQYF	TGTGCCACCCAGGGCGGGGCGCCCGAGCAGTACTTC
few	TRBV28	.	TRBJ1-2	CASSRNQGYCGYTF	TGTGCCAGCAGTCGAAACCAGGGCTACTGTGGCTACACCTTC
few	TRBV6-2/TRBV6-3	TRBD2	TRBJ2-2	CASSLAGVLNTGELFF	TGTGCCAGCAGTCTGGCGGGAGTGTTGAACACCGGGGAGCTGTTTTTT
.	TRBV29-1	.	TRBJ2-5	CSVESQGQETQYF	TGCAGCGTTGAGAGTCAGGGTCAAGAGACCCAGTACTTC
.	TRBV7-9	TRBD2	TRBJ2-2	CASSRAGPNTGELFF	TGTGCCAGCAGCCGAGCGGGGCCGAACACCGGGGAGCTGTTTTTT
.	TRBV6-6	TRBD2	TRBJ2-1	CASTTLAGGYNEQFF	TGTGCCAGCACCACGCTGGCGGGGGGATACAATGAGCAGTTCTTC
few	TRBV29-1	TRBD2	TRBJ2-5	CSVRLAAQEAQYF	TGCAGCGTTCGACTAGCGGCACAAGAGGCCCAGTACTTC
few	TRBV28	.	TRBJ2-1	CASRGRGGGRRSYNEQFF	TGTGCCAGCAGGGGGCGAGGGGGCGGGAGACGCTCCTACAATGAGCAGTTCTTC
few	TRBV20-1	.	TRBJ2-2	CSARRVNTGELFF	TGCAGTGCTAGGAGGGTTAACACCGGGGAGCTGTTTTTT
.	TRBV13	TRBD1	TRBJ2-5	CASSFQGQGETQYF	TGTGCCAGCAGCTTTCAAGGACAGGGGGAGACCCAGTACTTC
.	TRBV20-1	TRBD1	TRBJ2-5	CSAQGVERETQYF	TGCAGTGCTCAGGGGGTGGAACGAGAGACCCAGTACTTC
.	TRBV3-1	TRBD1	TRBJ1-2	CASRSGTGGRYTF	TGTGCCAGCAGATCCGGGACAGGGGGCCGCTACACCTTC
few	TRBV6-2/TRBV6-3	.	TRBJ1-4	CASSYSGINEKLFF	TGTGCCAGCAGTTACTCCGGGATTAATGAAAAACTGTTTTTT
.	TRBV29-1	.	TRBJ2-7	CSVVSFSAYEQYF	TGCAGCGTTGTATCTTTTAGCGCCTACGAGCAGTACTTC
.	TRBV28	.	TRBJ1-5	CASRVTTNQPQHF	TGTGCAAGCAGGGTTACCACCAATCAGCCCCAGCATTTT
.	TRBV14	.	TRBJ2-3	CASSQEMRTQYF	TGTGCCAGCAGCCAAGAAATGCGAACGCAGTATTTT
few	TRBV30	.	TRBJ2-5	CAWQTAYQETQYF	TGTGCCTGGCAAACAGCGTACCAAGAGACCCAGTACTTC
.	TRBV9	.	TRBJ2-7	CASSVGSGEYVFAYEQYF	TGTGCCAGCAGCGTAGGCTCGGGGGAATATGTTTTCGCCTACGAGCAGTACTTC
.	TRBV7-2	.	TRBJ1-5	CASSLNRGNQPQHF	TGTGCCAGCAGCTTAAACAGGGGCAATCAGCCCCAGCATTTT
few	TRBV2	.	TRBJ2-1	CASLLLGLSDNEQFF	TGTGCCAGCCTCCTTCTGGGGCTCTCCGACAATGAGCAGTTCTTC
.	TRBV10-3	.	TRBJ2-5	CAISEAPRGNQETQYF	TGTGCCATCAGTGAGGCGCCTCGGGGAAACCAAGAGACCCAGTACTTC
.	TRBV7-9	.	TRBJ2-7	CASSSVEVRVGNEQYF	TGTGCCAGCAGCTCCGTGGAAGTCAGGGTTGGCAACGAGCAGTACTTC
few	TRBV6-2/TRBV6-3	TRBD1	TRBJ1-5	CASKMTGGTQPQHF	TGTGCCAGCAAAATGACAGGGGGCACGCAGCCCCAGCATTTT
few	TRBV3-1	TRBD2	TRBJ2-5	CASSPWAGEQETQYF	TGTGCCAGCAGCCCTTGGGCGGGGGAGCAAGAGACCCAGTACTTC